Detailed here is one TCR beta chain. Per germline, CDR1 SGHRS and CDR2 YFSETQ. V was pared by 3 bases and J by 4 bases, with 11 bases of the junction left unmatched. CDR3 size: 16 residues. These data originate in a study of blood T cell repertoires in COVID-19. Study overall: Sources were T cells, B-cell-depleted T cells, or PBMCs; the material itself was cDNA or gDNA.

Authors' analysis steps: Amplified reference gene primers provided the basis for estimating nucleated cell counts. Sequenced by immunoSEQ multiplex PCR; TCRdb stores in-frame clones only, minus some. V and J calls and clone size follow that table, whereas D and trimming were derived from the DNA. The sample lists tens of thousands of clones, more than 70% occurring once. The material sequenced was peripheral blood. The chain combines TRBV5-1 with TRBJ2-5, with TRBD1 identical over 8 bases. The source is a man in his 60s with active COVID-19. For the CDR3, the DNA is TGCGCCAGCAGCTCTGGGGGGACAGGCCAAGGAGAGACCCAGTACTTC. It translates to CASSSGGTGQGETQYF.